A selection of T cell receptor beta chains follows, all from one sample in a study of shared clonotypes between healthy human individuals. Produced via immunoSEQ multiplex PCR; TCRdb's table is partial and in-frame only. The sample has roughly 680,000 clones, around 70% seen once. Sample: memory CD4+ T cells sorted from blood. The receptors shown here come from a woman between 25 and 40 years old in good health. Both conserved end residues are part of each CDR3. Each record gives: V gene, D gene, J gene, clone size, CDR3 DNA, CDR3 protein. D genes are given only for firm matches. Clone size is shown for a subset of rows, as once, few, many or a class of expanded clone.

V gene: TRBV28; D gene: -; J gene: TRBJ2-7; clone size: -; CDR3 DNA: TGTGCCAGCAGGTCTAGCCGGAGGGAGCAGTACTTC; CDR3 protein: CASRSSRREQYF
V gene: TRBV19; D gene: -; J gene: TRBJ1-1; clone size: many; CDR3 DNA: TGTGCCAGTAGTGCCGGGGCCGCCTACACTGAAGCTTTCTTT; CDR3 protein: CASSAGAAYTEAFF
V gene: TRBV5-4; D gene: -; J gene: TRBJ2-7; clone size: -; CDR3 DNA: TGTGCCAGCAGCTTTGAGGGCACCTACGAGCAGTACTTC; CDR3 protein: CASSFEGTYEQYF
V gene: TRBV30; D gene: -; J gene: TRBJ2-2; clone size: many; CDR3 DNA: TGTGCCCGTAGGGATTACACCGGGGAGCTGTTTTTT; CDR3 protein: CARRDYTGELFF
V gene: TRBV5-5; D gene: -; J gene: TRBJ2-7; clone size: once; CDR3 DNA: TGTGCCAGCAGCTCAACGACGGGGGGCTGGGGCTCCTACGAGCAGTACTTC; CDR3 protein: CASSSTTGGWGSYEQYF
V gene: TRBV11-2; D gene: -; J gene: TRBJ2-7; clone size: -; CDR3 DNA: TGTGCCAGCAGCTTAGTTCAGGACCTATTCGAGCAGTACTTC; CDR3 protein: CASSLVQDLFEQYF
V gene: TRBV30; D gene: TRBD2; J gene: TRBJ2-2; clone size: many; CDR3 DNA: TGTGCCTGGAGTGTGGGGGGAGGGAAGACCGGGGAGCTGTTTTTT; CDR3 protein: CAWSVGGGKTGELFF
V gene: TRBV19; D gene: -; J gene: TRBJ1-4; clone size: -; CDR3 DNA: TGTGCCAGCCGTAGCGGGGGCTGGGGAGAAAAACTGTTTTTT; CDR3 protein: CASRSGGWGEKLFF
V gene: TRBV6-5; D gene: -; J gene: TRBJ1-1; clone size: -; CDR3 DNA: TGTGCCAGCAGTTCCGGGGCGAGGGAAGCTTTCTTT; CDR3 protein: CASSSGAREAFF
V gene: TRBV19; D gene: TRBD2; J gene: TRBJ2-1; clone size: -; CDR3 DNA: TGTGCCAGTAGACAGCAACTAGCGGGAGTGGGCAATGAGCAGTTCTTC; CDR3 protein: CASRQQLAGVGNEQFF
V gene: TRBV18; D gene: -; J gene: TRBJ2-2; clone size: -; CDR3 DNA: TGTGCCAGCTCACAGGGGGACCCCGGGGAGCTGTTTTTT; CDR3 protein: CASSQGDPGELFF
V gene: TRBV7-6; D gene: -; J gene: TRBJ1-5; clone size: -; CDR3 DNA: TGTGCCAGCAGCGATCGTGGTGGTCAGCCCCAGCATTTT; CDR3 protein: CASSDRGGQPQHF
V gene: TRBV7-9; D gene: -; J gene: TRBJ1-2; clone size: -; CDR3 DNA: TGTGCCAGCAGCCATGTACTGGGGGCTAACTATGGCTACACCTTC; CDR3 protein: CASSHVLGANYGYTF
V gene: TRBV7-2; D gene: -; J gene: TRBJ2-2; clone size: -; CDR3 DNA: TGTGCCAGCAGCCGTACAGGGACTTCGAACACCGGGGAGCTGTTTTTT; CDR3 protein: CASSRTGTSNTGELFF
V gene: TRBV18; D gene: -; J gene: TRBJ1-2; clone size: -; CDR3 DNA: TGTGCCAGCTCACCCCAGGGACAATTCTATGGCTACACCTTC; CDR3 protein: CASSPQGQFYGYTF
V gene: TRBV27; D gene: -; J gene: TRBJ2-7; clone size: few; CDR3 DNA: TGTGCCAGCAGTAACGGACTGAACTACGAGCAGTACTTC; CDR3 protein: CASSNGLNYEQYF
V gene: TRBV4-1; D gene: -; J gene: TRBJ2-5; clone size: -; CDR3 DNA: TGCGCCAGCAGCCCTAGACTAGGGCGACAAGAGACCCAGTACTTC; CDR3 protein: CASSPRLGRQETQYF
V gene: TRBV4-2; D gene: TRBD2; J gene: TRBJ2-2; clone size: once; CDR3 DNA: TGTGCCAGCAGCCAAGATTGGCTAGCGGGAGACGGGGAGCTGTTTTTT; CDR3 protein: CASSQDWLAGDGELFF
V gene: TRBV7-8; D gene: TRBD2; J gene: TRBJ2-7; clone size: once; CDR3 DNA: TGTGCCAGCAGCTCCCCGATTAGCGGGAGCTACGAGCAGTACTTC; CDR3 protein: CASSSPISGSYEQYF
V gene: TRBV9; D gene: TRBD1; J gene: TRBJ1-3; clone size: once; CDR3 DNA: TGTGCCAGCAGCGTAGCAGGGGGCGGTCTTGGAAACACCATATATTTT; CDR3 protein: CASSVAGGGLGNTIYF
V gene: TRBV7-8; D gene: TRBD2; J gene: TRBJ2-1; clone size: few; CDR3 DNA: TGTGCCAGCAGCTTAACGGGAGGACGATACAATGAGCAGTTCTTC; CDR3 protein: CASSLTGGRYNEQFF
V gene: TRBV18; D gene: TRBD2; J gene: TRBJ2-7; clone size: -; CDR3 DNA: TGTGCCAGCTCACGGTACGGTCGCACTAGCGCCTACTACGAGCAGTACTTC; CDR3 protein: CASSRYGRTSAYYEQYF
V gene: TRBV7-3; D gene: -; J gene: TRBJ2-3; clone size: -; CDR3 DNA: TGTGCCAGCAGCTTAACAGGTAGCACAGATACGCAGTATTTT; CDR3 protein: CASSLTGSTDTQYF
V gene: TRBV30; D gene: -; J gene: TRBJ2-5; clone size: medium-sized; CDR3 DNA: TGTGCCTGGAGTAAGGAGTACCAAGAGACCCAGTACTTC; CDR3 protein: CAWSKEYQETQYF
V gene: TRBV18; D gene: -; J gene: TRBJ2-1; clone size: few; CDR3 DNA: TGTGCCAGCTCACCGTCGAACAATGAGCAGTTCTTC; CDR3 protein: CASSPSNNEQFF
V gene: TRBV27; D gene: -; J gene: TRBJ2-2; clone size: -; CDR3 DNA: TGTGCCAGCAGTCCGTCCGGTGCCGCCGGGGAGCTGTTTTTT; CDR3 protein: CASSPSGAAGELFF
V gene: TRBV5-1; D gene: TRBD1; J gene: TRBJ2-7; clone size: -; CDR3 DNA: TGCGCCAGCAGCGACTGGACAGGGGCTAGGACTAGCTACGAGCAGTACTTC; CDR3 protein: CASSDWTGARTSYEQYF
V gene: TRBV7-9; D gene: TRBD2; J gene: TRBJ2-5; clone size: -; CDR3 DNA: TGTGCCAGCAGCTTAAAGGGAGGGGAGACCCAGTACTTC; CDR3 protein: CASSLKGGETQYF
V gene: TRBV28; D gene: -; J gene: TRBJ2-3; clone size: -; CDR3 DNA: TGTGCCAGCAGTAACCCCAATATTGATACGCAGTATTTT; CDR3 protein: CASSNPNIDTQYF
V gene: TRBV19; D gene: -; J gene: TRBJ1-5; clone size: -; CDR3 DNA: TGTGCCAGTAGTATAATGGTTTATAGCAATCAGCCCCAGCATTTT; CDR3 protein: CASSIMVYSNQPQHF
V gene: TRBV7-6; D gene: TRBD1; J gene: TRBJ1-2; clone size: -; CDR3 DNA: TGTGCCAGCAGCTTAGGGACAGGGGTGGACTACACCTTC; CDR3 protein: CASSLGTGVDYTF
V gene: TRBV5-1; D gene: -; J gene: TRBJ2-1; clone size: -; CDR3 DNA: TGCGCCAGCTTCGAGGCAGCCTTAAGCTCCTACAATGAGCAGTTCTTC; CDR3 protein: CASFEAALSSYNEQFF
V gene: TRBV29-1; D gene: -; J gene: TRBJ2-3; clone size: few; CDR3 DNA: TGCAGCGTCCAGATAAATACGCAGTATTTT; CDR3 protein: CSVQINTQYF
V gene: TRBV5-4; D gene: -; J gene: TRBJ1-1; clone size: -; CDR3 DNA: TGTGCCAGCAGCTTGTCTCGGGGGAGCACTGAAGCTTTCTTT; CDR3 protein: CASSLSRGSTEAFF
V gene: TRBV27; D gene: TRBD2; J gene: TRBJ2-1; clone size: -; CDR3 DNA: TGTGCCAGCAGTTCCTCCGGGACTAGCCACAATGAGCAGTTCTTC; CDR3 protein: CASSSSGTSHNEQFF
V gene: TRBV19; D gene: TRBD2; J gene: TRBJ2-1; clone size: -; CDR3 DNA: TGTGCCAGTAGTCCCGGACTAGCGGTTAACAATGAGCAGTTCTTC; CDR3 protein: CASSPGLAVNNEQFF
V gene: TRBV19; D gene: -; J gene: TRBJ2-2; clone size: -; CDR3 DNA: TGTGCCAGTAGTACATACACCGGGGAGCTGTTTTTT; CDR3 protein: CASSTYTGELFF
V gene: TRBV10-3; D gene: -; J gene: TRBJ2-7; clone size: -; CDR3 DNA: TGTGCCATCAGTGAGAAAGGACTGAATTACGAGCAGTACTTC; CDR3 protein: CAISEKGLNYEQYF
V gene: TRBV9; D gene: -; J gene: TRBJ1-2; clone size: -; CDR3 DNA: TGTGCCAGCAGCCCTGAGGAGGGTTCCCTCTATGGCTACACCTTC; CDR3 protein: CASSPEEGSLYGYTF
V gene: TRBV7-7; D gene: TRBD2; J gene: TRBJ2-1; clone size: -; CDR3 DNA: TGTGCCAGCAGCGAGGGACTAGCGGGAGGTGTCAATGAGCAGTTCTTC; CDR3 protein: CASSEGLAGGVNEQFF
V gene: TRBV7-9; D gene: -; J gene: TRBJ1-4; clone size: -; CDR3 DNA: TGTGCCAGCAGTCCTAGCCTTAATGAAAAACTGTTTTTT; CDR3 protein: CASSPSLNEKLFF
V gene: TRBV29-1; D gene: -; J gene: TRBJ1-1; clone size: -; CDR3 DNA: TGCAGCGTCAGGACCCTGAACACTGAAGCTTTCTTT; CDR3 protein: CSVRTLNTEAFF
V gene: TRBV6-5; D gene: -; J gene: TRBJ1-2; clone size: -; CDR3 DNA: TGTGCCAGCAGTACTATCGAAGGGGTTGGCTACACCTTC; CDR3 protein: CASSTIEGVGYTF
V gene: TRBV20-1; D gene: -; J gene: TRBJ2-7; clone size: -; CDR3 DNA: TGCAGTGCTAGAGATTTAATGGAGCAGTACTTC; CDR3 protein: CSARDLMEQYF